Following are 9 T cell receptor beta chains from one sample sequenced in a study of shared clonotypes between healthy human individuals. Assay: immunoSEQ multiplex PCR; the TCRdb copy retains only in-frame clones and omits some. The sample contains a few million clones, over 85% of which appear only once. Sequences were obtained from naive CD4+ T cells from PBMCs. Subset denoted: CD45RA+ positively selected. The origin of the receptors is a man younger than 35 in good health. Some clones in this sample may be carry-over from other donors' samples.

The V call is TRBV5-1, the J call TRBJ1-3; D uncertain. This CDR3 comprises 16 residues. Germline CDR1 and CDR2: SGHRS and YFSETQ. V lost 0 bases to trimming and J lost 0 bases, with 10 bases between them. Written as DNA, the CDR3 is TGCGCCAGCAGCTTGGAAGACACGAGCTCTGGAAACACCATATATTTT. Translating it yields CASSLEDTSSGNTIYF.

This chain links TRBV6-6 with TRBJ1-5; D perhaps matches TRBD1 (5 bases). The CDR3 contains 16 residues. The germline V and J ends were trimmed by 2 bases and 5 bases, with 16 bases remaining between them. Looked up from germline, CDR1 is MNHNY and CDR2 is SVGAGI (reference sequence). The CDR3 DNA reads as TGTGCCAGCAGTTACGGCCTCGGGCAGGGTGATCAGCCCCAGCATTTT. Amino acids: CASSYGLGQGDQPQHF.

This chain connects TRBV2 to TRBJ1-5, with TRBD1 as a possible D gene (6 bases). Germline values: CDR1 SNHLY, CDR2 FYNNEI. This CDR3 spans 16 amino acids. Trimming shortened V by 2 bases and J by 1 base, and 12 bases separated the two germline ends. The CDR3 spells CASSELGGKSNQPQHF. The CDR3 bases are TGTGCCAGCAGTGAACTGGGGGGCAAAAGCAATCAGCCCCAGCATTTT.

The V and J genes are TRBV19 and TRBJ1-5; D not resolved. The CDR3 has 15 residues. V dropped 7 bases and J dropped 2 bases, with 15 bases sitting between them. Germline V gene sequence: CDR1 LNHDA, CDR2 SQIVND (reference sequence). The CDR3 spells CASMRTGMGNQPQHF. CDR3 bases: TGTGCCAGTATGAGGACGGGTATGGGCAATCAGCCCCAGCATTTT.

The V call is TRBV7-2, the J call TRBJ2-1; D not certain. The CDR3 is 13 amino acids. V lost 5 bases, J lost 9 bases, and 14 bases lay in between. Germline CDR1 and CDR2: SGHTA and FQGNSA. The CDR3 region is CASSPPAGLEQFF. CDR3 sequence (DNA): TGTGCCAGCAGCCCCCCGGCAGGCCTTGAGCAGTTCTTC.

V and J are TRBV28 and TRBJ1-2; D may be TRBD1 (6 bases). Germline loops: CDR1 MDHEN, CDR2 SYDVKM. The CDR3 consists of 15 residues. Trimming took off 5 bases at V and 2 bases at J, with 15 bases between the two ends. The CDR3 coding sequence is TGTGCCAGCAGTCCCACTATACAGGGAAACTATGGCTACACCTTC. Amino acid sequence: CASSPTIQGNYGYTF.

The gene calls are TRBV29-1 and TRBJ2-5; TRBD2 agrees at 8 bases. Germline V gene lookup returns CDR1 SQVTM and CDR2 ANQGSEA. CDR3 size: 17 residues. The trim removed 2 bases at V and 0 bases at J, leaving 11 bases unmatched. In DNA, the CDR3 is TGCAGCGTTGAACACGGGGGGGGACTGCCGTACCAAGAGACCCAGTACTTC. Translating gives CSVEHGGGLPYQETQYF.

This CDR3 is CASADGGGDYGYTF. In DNA, the CDR3 is TGTGCCAGCGCAGACGGGGGAGGTGACTATGGCTACACCTTC. V usage is TRBV27 and J usage is TRBJ1-2; D may be TRBD1 (5 bases). The CDR3 runs to 14 residues. V lost 8 bases and J lost 3, with 16 bases in between. Germline-derived CDR1 and CDR2 are MNHEY and SMNVEV (reference sequence).

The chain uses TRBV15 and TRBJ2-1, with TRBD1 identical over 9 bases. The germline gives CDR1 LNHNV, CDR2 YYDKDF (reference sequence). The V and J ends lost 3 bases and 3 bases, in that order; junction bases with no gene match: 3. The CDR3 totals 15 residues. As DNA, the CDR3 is TGTGCCACCAGCAGCCGGGACAGGGTCTACAATGAGCAGTTCTTC. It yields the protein CATSSRDRVYNEQFF.